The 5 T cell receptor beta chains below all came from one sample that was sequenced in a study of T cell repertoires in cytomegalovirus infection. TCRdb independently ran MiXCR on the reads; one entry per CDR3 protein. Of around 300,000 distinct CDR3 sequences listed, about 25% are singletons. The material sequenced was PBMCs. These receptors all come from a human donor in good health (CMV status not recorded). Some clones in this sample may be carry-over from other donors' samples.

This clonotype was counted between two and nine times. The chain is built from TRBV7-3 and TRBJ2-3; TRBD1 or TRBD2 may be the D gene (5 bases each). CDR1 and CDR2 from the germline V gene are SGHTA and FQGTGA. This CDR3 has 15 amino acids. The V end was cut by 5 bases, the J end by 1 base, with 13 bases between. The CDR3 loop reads CASSDPTGRTDTQYF. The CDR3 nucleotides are TGTGCCAGCAGCGATCCAACGGGACGCACAGATACGCAGTATTTT.

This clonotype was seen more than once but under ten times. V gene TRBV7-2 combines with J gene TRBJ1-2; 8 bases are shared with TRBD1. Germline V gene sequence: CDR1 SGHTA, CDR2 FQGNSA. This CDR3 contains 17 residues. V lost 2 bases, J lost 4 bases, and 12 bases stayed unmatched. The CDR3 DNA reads TGTGCCAGCAGCTTACCACAGGGCAGGGGGCAAGTCTATGGCTACACCTTC. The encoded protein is CASSLPQGRGQVYGYTF. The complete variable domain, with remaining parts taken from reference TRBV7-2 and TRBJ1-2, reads GAGVSQSPSNKVTEKGKDVELRCDPISGHTALYWYRQSLGQGLEFLIYFQGNSAPDKSGLPSDRFSAERTGGSVSTLTIQRTQQEDSAVYLCASSLPQGRGQVYGYTFGSGTRLTVV.

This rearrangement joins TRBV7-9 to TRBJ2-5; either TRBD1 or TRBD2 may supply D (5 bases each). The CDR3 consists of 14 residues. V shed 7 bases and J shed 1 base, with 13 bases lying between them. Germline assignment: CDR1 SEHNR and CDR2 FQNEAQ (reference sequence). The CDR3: CASTPGRLQETQYF. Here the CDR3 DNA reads TGTGCCAGCACCCCAGGGAGACTCCAAGAGACCCAGTACTTC.

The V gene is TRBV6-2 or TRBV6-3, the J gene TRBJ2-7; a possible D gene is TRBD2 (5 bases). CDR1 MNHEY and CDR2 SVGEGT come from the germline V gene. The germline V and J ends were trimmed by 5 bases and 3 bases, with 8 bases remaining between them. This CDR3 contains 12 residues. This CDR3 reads CASSRTHYEQYF. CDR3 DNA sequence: TGTGCCAGCAGTAGGACTCACTACGAGCAGTACTTC.

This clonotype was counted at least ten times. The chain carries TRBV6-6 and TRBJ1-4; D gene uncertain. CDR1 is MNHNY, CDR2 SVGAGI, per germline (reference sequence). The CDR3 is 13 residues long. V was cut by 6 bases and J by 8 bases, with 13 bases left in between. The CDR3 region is CASSQWTGEKLFF. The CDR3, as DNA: TGTGCCAGCAGCCAGTGGACGGGCGAAAAACTGTTTTTT.